Below are 9 T cell receptor beta chains sequenced from a single sample in a study of CD8+ T cells in alopecia areata. Reverse transcription of extracted RNA yielded cDNA, which provided the sequencing template. Sequencing used immunoSEQ multiplex PCR; TCRdb keeps in-frame clones, though not all of them. The table lists about 150,000 clones, around half of them singletons. The sequencing used CD8+ T cells sorted from blood, collected at week 0. The source is a human donor with alopecia areata.

This clone is a singleton in its sample. V and J are TRBV4-3 and TRBJ1-5; 8 nucleotides match TRBD1. Germline V gives CDR1 LGHNA, CDR2 YSLEER. The CDR3 sequence is 15 residues long. V was pared by 6 bases and J by 3 bases, with 7 bases of the junction left unmatched. CDR3 residues: CASSLGTGFNQPQHF. CDR3 nucleotides: TGCGCCAGCAGTCTGGGGACAGGATTCAATCAGCCCCAGCATTTT.

This clone was picked up one time. The genes are TRBV5-6 and TRBJ2-1; 13 bases line up with TRBD2. CDR1 SGHDT and CDR2 YYEEEE come from the germline V gene. The CDR3 is 16 residues long. Germline trimming cut 4 bases from V and 8 bases from J; bases unmatched to any gene: 9. CDR3 residues: CASSGTSGGAPDEQFF. The CDR3 DNA sequence: TGTGCCAGCAGCGGCACTAGCGGGGGGGCCCCCGATGAGCAGTTCTTC. Complete variable domain (other parts from reference TRBV5-6 and TRBJ2-1): DAGVTQSPTHLIKTRGQQVTLRCSPKSGHDTVSWYQQALGQGPQFIFQYYEEEERQRGNFPDRFSGHQFPNYSSELNVNALLLGDSALYLCASSGTSGGAPDEQFFGPGTRLTVL.

This clone was seen a handful of times. This rearrangement joins TRBV4-3 to TRBJ2-3, with 11 nucleotides matching TRBD2. V trimming: 4 bases; J trimming: 2 bases; junction bases outside the gene matches: 5. The germline V gene has CDR1 LGHNA and CDR2 YSLEER. CDR3 length: 16 residues. Written as DNA, the CDR3 is TGCGCCAGCAGCCCCGGACTAGCGGGCGCCACAGATACGCAGTATTTT. It yields the protein CASSPGLAGATDTQYF.

The chain has TRBV6-5 and TRBJ2-1, with D possibly TRBD1 on 6 matching bases. CDR3 length: 15 amino acids. Germline lookup yields CDR1 MNHEY and CDR2 SVGAGI. The V and J ends lost 2 bases and 10 bases respectively, with 18 bases between them. The CDR3 DNA is TGTGCCAGCAGTTACCAGGACAGCCCTCTATCGGAGCAGTTCTTC. As protein: CASSYQDSPLSEQFF.

Regarding this clone: The same CDR3 can be traced to other DNA sequences in this sample. The CDR3 spells CAWSVGQGSYEQYF. For the CDR3, the DNA is TGTGCCTGGAGTGTGGGGCAGGGAAGTTACGAGCAGTACTTC. This rearrangement joins TRBV30 to TRBJ2-7; tentative D call: TRBD1 (5 bases). Germline-derived CDR1 and CDR2 are GTSNPN and SVGIG (reference sequence). CDR3 size: 14 residues. V lost 0 bases and J lost 4, with 13 bases in between.

This clone was counted only a few times. V and J are TRBV21-1 and TRBJ1-1; the table gives TRBD1 as D, unverified against the DNA. TRBV21-1 corresponds to a pseudogene. The CDR3 contains 14 residues. The CDR3 DNA sequence: TGTGCCAGCAACTATACAGGGATAAACACTGAAGCTTTCTTT. Its translation: CASNYTGINTEAFF.

This chain joins TRBV27 and TRBJ2-3, with D maybe TRBD1 (6 bases). Germline CDR1 is MNHEY and CDR2 is SMNVEV (reference sequence). The CDR3 has 18 amino acids. V was cut by 3 bases and J by 2 bases, with 21 bases left in between. The CDR3 bases are TGTGCCAGCAGTTTCTCATTAGGGACACCGCAAGACACAGATACGCAGTATTTT. It translates to CASSFSLGTPQDTDTQYF.

The chain is built from TRBV11-3 and TRBJ1-1, with no clear D. The V end was cut by 1 base, the J end by 1 base, with 10 bases between. The CDR3 covers 15 residues. Germline assignment: CDR1 SGHNT and CDR2 YENEEA. DNA for the CDR3: TGTGCCAGCAGCTTAGGGGCAGGAGGGAACACTGAAGCTTTCTTT. Residues: CASSLGAGGNTEAFF.

This clone appeared a few times. The gene calls are TRBV15 and TRBJ1-1, with unresolved D. V gave up 6 bases and J gave up 0 bases, with 8 bases separating them. CDR3 length: 13 amino acids. Looked up from germline, CDR1 is LNHNV and CDR2 is YYDKDF (reference sequence). CDR3 in amino acids: CATSGEMNTEAFF. For the CDR3, the DNA is TGTGCCACCAGTGGGGAAATGAACACTGAAGCTTTCTTT.